This record looks at one TCR beta chain sequence and its context. Clones were sequenced by immunoSEQ multiplex PCR, and TCRdb holds only the in-frame ones, with some missing. Of about 310,000 clones in the sample, over 75% were seen once. Trimming shortened V by 6 bases and J by 8 bases, and 17 bases separated the two germline ends. CDR1 is SGHDN, CDR2 FVKESK, per germline. This CDR3 contains 14 residues. These data belong to a study of blood T cell repertoires in COVID-19. The clonotype comes from a man between 50 and 59 years old with active or convalescent COVID-19. The rearrangement uses TRBV14 and TRBJ2-1, with TRBD2 as a possible D gene (6 bases). The sequencing sample was made of peripheral blood. Here the CDR3 DNA reads TGTGCCAGCAGTATGCCGGGGGTGGGCGATGAGCAGTTCTTC. It codes for CASSMPGVGDEQFF.